The 27 T cell receptor beta chains below come from one sample, sequenced in a study of blood T cell repertoires in COVID-19. Measured with immunoSEQ multiplex PCR; TCRdb has only the in-frame clones, and not every one. The profile shows around 57,000 clones, about 90% of them singletons. The sample consisted of peripheral blood. The receptors here all came from a woman at least 80 years old with COVID-19, enrolled during active disease.

The V gene is TRBV18, the J gene TRBJ1-6, with TRBD1 identical over 7 bases. Germline trimming cut 0 bases from V and 5 bases from J; bases unmatched to any gene: 1. Per germline, CDR1 KGHSH and CDR2 LQKENI. The CDR3 loop spans 15 amino acids. In nucleotides, the CDR3 is TGTGCCAGCTCACCACCGGGACAGCATAATTCACCCCTCCACTTT. It codes for CASSPPGQHNSPLHF.

The chain combines TRBV3-1 (or the pseudogene TRBV3-2) with TRBJ2-7; 9 bases fit TRBD2. CDR1 LGHDT and CDR2 YNNKEL come from the germline V gene (reference sequence). Trimming took 4 bases from V and 5 from J; bases not matched to a gene: 9. There are 15 residues in the CDR3. Written as DNA, the CDR3 is TGTGCCAGCAGCCGTAGCGGGGGCGGAAGAAACGAGCAGTACTTC. Amino acids: CASSRSGGGRNEQYF.

The V and J genes are TRBV6-6 and TRBJ2-1, with D hard to call. The V gene lost 2 bases and the J gene lost 4 bases, with 6 bases spanning the gap. The germline gives CDR1 MNHNY, CDR2 SVGAGI (reference sequence). There are 13 residues in the CDR3. The CDR3 DNA sequence: TGTGCCAGCAGTTACCGGGTTTACAATGAGCAGTTCTTC. Amino acid sequence: CASSYRVYNEQFF.

V and J are TRBV14 and TRBJ2-2, with 7 bases fitting TRBD2. CDR3 length: 14 residues. J lost 6 bases, V lost 2 bases, and 3 bases had no gene match. CDR1 is SGHDN and CDR2 is FVKESK in the germline V gene. CDR3 in DNA: TGTGCCAGCAGCCAACTAGCGGCGTCCGGGGAGCTGTTTTTT. Protein sequence: CASSQLAASGELFF.

The rearrangement joins TRBV5-1 to TRBJ1-3; TRBD1 might be the D (5 bases). In germline, CDR1 is SGHRS, CDR2 YFSETQ. Trimming shortened V by 0 bases and J by 0 bases, and 16 bases separated the two germline ends. The CDR3 is 18 residues long. Here the CDR3 reads CASSLGARAPFSGNTIYF. The CDR3 DNA is TGCGCCAGCAGCTTGGGAGCCAGGGCTCCTTTCTCTGGAAACACCATATATTTT.

This clone was picked up a small number of times. The rearrangement uses TRBV2 and TRBJ2-1; 13 bases agree with TRBD2. CDR1 is SNHLY, CDR2 FYNNEI, per germline. CDR3 size: 14 residues. Losses at the gene ends were 7 bases for V and 9 bases for J; bases not matched to a gene: 6. As DNA, the CDR3 is TGTGCCAGCACGCGGACTAGCGGGGGAGGTGAGCAGTTCTTC. Translation: CASTRTSGGGEQFF.

The chain recombines TRBV29-1 with TRBJ2-3, with a possible D match to TRBD1 (6 bases). This CDR3 contains 15 residues. V was trimmed by 6 bases and J by 2 bases, leaving 18 bases between them. Germline V gene lookup returns CDR1 SQVTM and CDR2 ANQGSEA. CDR3 in DNA: TGCAGCGTAGCCACCCAGGGGACCTACACAGATACGCAGTATTTT. Translated, it gives CSVATQGTYTDTQYF.

This clone has a single count. V and J are TRBV15 and TRBJ1-2; no firm D call. Germline CDR1 LNHNV, CDR2 YYDKDF (reference sequence). The germline V and J ends were trimmed by 1 base and 6 bases, with 12 bases remaining between them. This CDR3 has 14 amino acids. This CDR3 is CATSRGGFTDGYTF. The CDR3 DNA sequence: TGTGCCACCAGCAGAGGCGGTTTTACGGATGGCTACACCTTC.

This sequence joins TRBV19 and TRBJ2-7; possible D gene TRBD2, 7 bases. Germline CDR1 and CDR2: LNHDA and SQIVND (reference sequence). V was trimmed by 10 bases and J by 1 base, leaving 20 bases between them. The CDR3 loop spans 15 amino acids. The CDR3 reads CATSTGGAPSYEQYF. DNA for the CDR3: TGTGCCACCTCTACTGGGGGGGCGCCGTCCTACGAGCAGTACTTC.

The chain carries TRBV12-5 and TRBJ2-6; D is undetermined. V lost 5 bases, J lost 0 bases, and 5 bases lay in between. Germline values: CDR1 LGHNT, CDR2 FRNRAP. The CDR3 length is 14 residues. The CDR3 nucleotides are TGTGCTAGTGGTCAGGTCTCTGGGGCCAACGTCCTGACTTTC. It translates to CASGQVSGANVLTF. The full variable domain, in which reference TRBV12-5 and TRBJ2-6 provide the parts outside the CDR3, is DARVTQTPRHKVTEMGQEVTMRCQPILGHNTVFWYRQTMMQGLELLAYFRNRAPLDDSGMPKDRFSAEMPDATLATLKIQPSEPRDSAVYFCASGQVSGANVLTFGAGSRLTVL.

The chain has TRBV20-1 and TRBJ2-1; D is uncertain. The V end was cut by 1 base, the J end by 7 bases, with 5 bases between. Germline CDR1 is DFQATT and CDR2 is SNEGSKA (reference sequence). This CDR3 is 11 amino acids long. The CDR3 sequence is CSARGANEQFF. CDR3 bases: TGCAGTGCTAGAGGAGCTAATGAGCAGTTCTTC.

The V and J genes are TRBV5-4 and TRBJ1-2; 8 bases are shared with TRBD1. This CDR3 is 14 amino acids long. J was trimmed by 1 base and V by 4 bases; bases with no gene match: 3. CDR1 is SGHNT and CDR2 is YYREEE in the germline V gene (reference sequence). For the CDR3, the DNA is TGTGCCAGCAGCCCGGGACAGGATAACTATGGCTACACCTTC. It encodes CASSPGQDNYGYTF.

V is TRBV7-2 and J is TRBJ1-2; possible D gene TRBD1, 6 bases. Germline CDR1 and CDR2: SGHTA and FQGNSA. This CDR3 has 15 amino acids. V lost 4 bases, J lost 5 bases, and 17 bases lay in between. This chain's CDR3 is CASSYYAGTFYGYTF. The CDR3 DNA reads TGTGCCAGCAGCTACTATGCCGGGACATTTTATGGCTACACCTTC.

The chain employs TRBV2 and TRBJ1-1, with D uncertain. The ends were cut back, 7 bases at V and 4 bases at J, with 16 bases in the middle. The V gene's germline CDR1 is SNHLY and CDR2 FYNNEI. CDR3 length: 14 residues. The CDR3 bases are TGTGCCAGCACTGAGCAGAGAGGTCGCACTGAAGCTTTCTTT. Translated: CASTEQRGRTEAFF.

The rearrangement joins TRBV5-1 to TRBJ1-1; 8 bases map to TRBD1. Germline V CDR1 and CDR2: SGHRS, YFSETQ. With 4 bases clipped from V and 1 base from J, the junction kept 3 bases outside the gene matches. The CDR3 is 14 amino acids. The CDR3 loop is CASSRTGTNTEAFF. Here the CDR3 DNA reads TGCGCCAGCAGCCGGACAGGGACGAACACTGAAGCTTTCTTT.

This chain connects TRBV5-1 to TRBJ1-4; a weak D match, TRBD1 (5 bases). V lost 0 bases to trimming and J lost 8 bases, with 14 bases between them. The CDR3 contains 15 residues. From germline, CDR1 is SGHRS and CDR2 YFSETQ. The CDR3 loop is CASSLAPGRNEKLFF. CDR3 nucleotide sequence: TGCGCCAGCAGCTTGGCCCCAGGGCGAAACGAAAAACTGTTTTTT.

The chain recombines TRBV6-5 with TRBJ2-1; weak D call: TRBD2 (5 bases). Germline assignment: CDR1 MNHEY and CDR2 SVGAGI. The V end lost 8 bases, the J end lost 9 bases, and 11 bases lay between the germline ends. The CDR3 is 11 residues long. The CDR3 reads CASGTSLEQFF. In DNA form, the CDR3 reads TGTGCCAGCGGAACTAGTCTTGAGCAGTTCTTC.

The chain is built from TRBV11-2 and TRBJ2-7, with D possibly being TRBD2 (5 bases). Germline-derived CDR1 and CDR2 are SGHAT and FQNNGV. The V gene lost 1 base and the J gene lost 3 bases, with 10 bases spanning the gap. CDR3 size: 14 residues. The CDR3 bases are TGTGCCAGCAGCTTAGGAGGGATCCGCTACGAGCAGTACTTC. It yields the protein CASSLGGIRYEQYF.

The V call is TRBV19, the J call TRBJ2-2, with 7 bases matching TRBD1. This CDR3 is 16 amino acids long. V lost 5 bases and J lost 3; bases outside the gene matches: 9. From germline, CDR1 is LNHDA and CDR2 SQIVND (reference sequence). The CDR3 nucleotides are TGTGCCAGTAGTCCGTTGGACAGGATTTACACCGGGGAGCTGTTTTTT. Protein sequence: CASSPLDRIYTGELFF.

This chain joins TRBV5-5 and TRBJ2-3; D ambiguous. The germline gives CDR1 SGHKS, CDR2 YYEKEE (reference sequence). Deletions cut 3 bases from V and 1 base from J, with 6 bases between. This CDR3 is built from 13 residues. As DNA, the CDR3 is TGTGCCAGCAGCTACTTAGGCACAGATACGCAGTATTTT. This codes for CASSYLGTDTQYF.

The V gene is TRBV18, the J gene TRBJ1-3; D may be TRBD1 (6 bases). The CDR3 sequence is 17 residues long. Germline CDR1 is KGHSH and CDR2 is LQKENI. V lost 3 bases and J 4 bases, leaving 19 bases between the germline ends. CDR3 region: CASSPVDSLSRGNTIYF. The CDR3 region has the DNA TGTGCCAGCTCACCTGTGGACAGCCTAAGTCGGGGAAACACCATATATTTT.

This clone showed up just a few times. The chain joins TRBV3-1 (or the pseudogene TRBV3-2) to TRBJ1-2; D is undetermined. V was cut by 0 bases and J by 7 bases, with 9 bases left in between. The CDR3 spans 13 residues. CDR1 and CDR2 from the germline V gene are LGHDT and YNNKEL (reference sequence). The CDR3 DNA follows: TGTGCCAGCAGCCAAGAATCTGTATCTGGCTACACCTTC. Protein sequence: CASSQESVSGYTF.

The genes are TRBV6-6 and TRBJ1-2; a weak D match, TRBD1 (6 bases). With 5 bases removed from V and 6 bases from J, the gap between germline ends came to 13 bases. The CDR3 covers 13 residues. CDR1 and CDR2 (germline): MNHNY, SVGAGI (reference sequence). CDR3 coding DNA: TGTGCCAGCAGTGACACCGGGACACATGGCTACACCTTC. It encodes CASSDTGTHGYTF.

About this clone itself: Its ends do not fully match the called genes, so a read error is possible. The J gene is TRBJ2-3, the V gene TRBV7-7, with TRBD1 identical over 7 bases. CDR1 and CDR2 (germline): SSHAT, FNYEAQ (reference sequence). The CDR3 consists of 15 residues. The CDR3 is CASSPGTEGSDTQYF. The CDR3, as DNA: TGTGCTAGCAGCCCCGGGACAGAGGGGTCAGATACGCAGTATTTT.

J is TRBJ1-4 and V is TRBV27; no clear D gene. V lost 0 bases and J lost 9, with 8 bases in between. The CDR3 totals 13 residues. The germline V gene has CDR1 MNHEY and CDR2 SMNVEV (reference sequence). The CDR3 protein is CASSLSAQQKLFF. The CDR3 nucleotides are TGTGCCAGCAGTTTATCGGCACAGCAAAAACTGTTTTTT.

With respect to this clone: It is unclear where the CDR3 begins or ends on the DNA, so no DNA is shown, and the CDR3 is as TCRdb lists it. V and J are TRBV12-2 and TRBJ1-4. TRBV12-2 is a known pseudogene. The CDR3 adds up to 17 amino acids, both ends counted. The CDR3 spells CASRRVGGGTTNEKLFF.

The gene calls are TRBV19 and TRBJ1-4; D is perhaps TRBD1 (5 bases). The germline V gene has CDR1 LNHDA and CDR2 SQIVND (reference sequence). V was pared by 7 bases and J by 4 bases, with 10 bases between. The CDR3 covers 13 residues. The CDR3 spells CASTRGRNEKLFF. CDR3 DNA: TGTGCCAGTACTAGGGGTCGTAATGAAAAACTGTTTTTT. The complete variable domain, with remaining parts taken from reference TRBV19 and TRBJ1-4, reads DGGITQSPKYLFRKEGQNVTLSCEQNLNHDAMYWYRQDPGQGLRLIYYSQIVNDFQKGDIAEGYSVSREKKESFPLTVTSAQKNPTAFYLCASTRGRNEKLFFGSGTQLSVL.